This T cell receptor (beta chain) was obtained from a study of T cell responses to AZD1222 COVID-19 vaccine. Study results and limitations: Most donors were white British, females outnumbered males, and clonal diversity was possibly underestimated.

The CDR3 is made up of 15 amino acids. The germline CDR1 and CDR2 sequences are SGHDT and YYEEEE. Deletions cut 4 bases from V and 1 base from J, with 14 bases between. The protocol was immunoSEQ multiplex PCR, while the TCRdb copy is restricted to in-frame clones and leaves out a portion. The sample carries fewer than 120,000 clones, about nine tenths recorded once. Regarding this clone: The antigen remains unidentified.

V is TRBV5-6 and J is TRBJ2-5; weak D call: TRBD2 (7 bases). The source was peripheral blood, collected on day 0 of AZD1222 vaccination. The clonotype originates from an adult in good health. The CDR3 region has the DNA TGTGCCAGCAGCCGCCCCGCGGGGGCCCAAGAGACCCAGTACTTC. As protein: CASSRPAGAQETQYF.